This TCR beta chain came from a study of PD-L1 blockade in urothelial cancer. Study in general: About 90% of the roughly 29 patients were men with bladder-origin urothelial cancer. Blood samples contained a median about 150,000 T cells.

V lost 5 bases to trimming and J lost 4 bases, with 9 bases between them. Germline CDR1 SGHRS, CDR2 YFSETQ. This CDR3 region has 12 residues. Time point specified: pretreatment peripheral blood. Libraries were prepared by immunoSEQ multiplex PCR; TCRdb keeps only in-frame clonotypes and omits some of them. In the table there are 70,000 or so clones, approximately 87% of which are singletons. This TCR was sampled from a man in his 70s with urothelial cancer. The material was PBMCs, obtained around atezolizumab (anti-PD-L1) treatment. This chain links TRBV5-1 with TRBJ2-5; possible D gene TRBD1, 5 bases. CDR3 region: CASSETVETQYF. The CDR3 bases are TGCGCCAGCAGTGAGACAGTAGAGACCCAGTACTTC.